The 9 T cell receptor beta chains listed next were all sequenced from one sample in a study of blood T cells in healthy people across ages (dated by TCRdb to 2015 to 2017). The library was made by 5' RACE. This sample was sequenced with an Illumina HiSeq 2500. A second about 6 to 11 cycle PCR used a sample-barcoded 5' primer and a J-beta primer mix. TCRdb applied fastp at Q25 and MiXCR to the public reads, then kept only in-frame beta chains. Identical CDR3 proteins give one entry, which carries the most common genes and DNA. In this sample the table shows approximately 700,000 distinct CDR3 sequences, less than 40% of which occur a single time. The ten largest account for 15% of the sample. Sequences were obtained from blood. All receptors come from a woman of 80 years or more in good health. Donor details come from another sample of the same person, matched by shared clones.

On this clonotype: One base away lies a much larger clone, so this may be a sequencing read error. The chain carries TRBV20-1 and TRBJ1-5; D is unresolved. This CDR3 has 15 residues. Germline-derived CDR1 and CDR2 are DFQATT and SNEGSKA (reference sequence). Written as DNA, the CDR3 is TGCAGTGCTAGAGATCAAGGAATGGGGATTCAGTCCCAGCATTTT. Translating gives CSARDQGMGIQSQHF.

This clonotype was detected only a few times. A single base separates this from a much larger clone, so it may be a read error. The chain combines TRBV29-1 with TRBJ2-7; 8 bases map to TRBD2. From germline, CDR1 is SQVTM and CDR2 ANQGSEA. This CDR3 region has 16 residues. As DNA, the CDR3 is TGCAGCGTTGATCGGAGATTGCGGGGGGTCACCTACGAGCTGTACTTC. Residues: CSVDRRLRGVTYELYF.

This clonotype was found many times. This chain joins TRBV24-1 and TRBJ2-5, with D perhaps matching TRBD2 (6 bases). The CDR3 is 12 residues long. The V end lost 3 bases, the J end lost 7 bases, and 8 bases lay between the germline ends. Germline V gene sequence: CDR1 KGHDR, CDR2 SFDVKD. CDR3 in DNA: TGTGCCACCAGTGATCCCGGGGGGACCCAGTACTTC. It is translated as CATSDPGGTQYF.

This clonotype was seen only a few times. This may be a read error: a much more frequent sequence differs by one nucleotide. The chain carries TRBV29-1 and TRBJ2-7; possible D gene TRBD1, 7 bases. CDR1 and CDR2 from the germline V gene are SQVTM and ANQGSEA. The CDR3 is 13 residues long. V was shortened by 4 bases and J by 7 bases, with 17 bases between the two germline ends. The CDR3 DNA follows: TGCAGCGTTGGGCAGGGGGGTGGGTATGAGCAGTACTTC. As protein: CSVGQGGGYEQYF.

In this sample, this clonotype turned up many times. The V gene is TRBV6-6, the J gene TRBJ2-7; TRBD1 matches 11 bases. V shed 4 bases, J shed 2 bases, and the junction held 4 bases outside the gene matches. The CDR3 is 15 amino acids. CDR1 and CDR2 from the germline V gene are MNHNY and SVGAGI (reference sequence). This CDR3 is CASSSPGQGAYEQYF. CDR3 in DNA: TGTGCCAGCAGTTCCCCGGGACAGGGGGCCTACGAGCAGTACTTC.

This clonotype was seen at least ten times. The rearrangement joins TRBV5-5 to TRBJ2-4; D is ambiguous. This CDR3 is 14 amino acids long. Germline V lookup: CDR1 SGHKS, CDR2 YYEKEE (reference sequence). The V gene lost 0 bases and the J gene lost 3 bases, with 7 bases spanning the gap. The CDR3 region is CASSLGAHKNIQYF. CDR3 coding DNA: TGTGCCAGCAGCTTGGGCGCTCACAAAAACATTCAGTACTTC.

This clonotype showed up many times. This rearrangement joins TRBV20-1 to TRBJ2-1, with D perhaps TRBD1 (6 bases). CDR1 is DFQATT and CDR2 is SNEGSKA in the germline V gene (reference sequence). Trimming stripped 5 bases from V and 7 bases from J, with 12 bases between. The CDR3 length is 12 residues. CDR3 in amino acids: CSAHRAGNEQFF. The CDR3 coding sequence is TGCAGTGCTCACAGGGCAGGGAATGAGCAGTTCTTC.

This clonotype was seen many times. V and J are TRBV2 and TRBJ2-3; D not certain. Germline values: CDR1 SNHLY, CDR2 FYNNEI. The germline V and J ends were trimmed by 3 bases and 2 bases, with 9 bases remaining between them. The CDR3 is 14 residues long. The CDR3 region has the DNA TGTGCCAGCAGTGACTTGGCGGCCACAGATACGCAGTATTTT. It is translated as CASSDLAATDTQYF. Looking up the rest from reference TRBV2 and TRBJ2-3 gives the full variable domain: EPEVTQTPSHQVTQMGQEVILRCVPISNHLYFYWYRQILGQKVEFLVSFYNNEISEKSEIFDDQFSVERPDGSNFTLKIRSTKLEDSAMYFCASSDLAATDTQYFGPGTRLTVL.

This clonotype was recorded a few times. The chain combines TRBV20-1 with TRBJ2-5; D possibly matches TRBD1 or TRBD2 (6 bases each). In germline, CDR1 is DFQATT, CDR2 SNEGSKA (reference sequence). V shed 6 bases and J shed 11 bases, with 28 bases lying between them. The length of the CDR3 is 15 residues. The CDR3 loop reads CSALNGGVGGNEQYF. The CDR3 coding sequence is TGCAGTGCACTCAACGGGGGAGTAGGGGGGAATGAGCAGTACTTC.